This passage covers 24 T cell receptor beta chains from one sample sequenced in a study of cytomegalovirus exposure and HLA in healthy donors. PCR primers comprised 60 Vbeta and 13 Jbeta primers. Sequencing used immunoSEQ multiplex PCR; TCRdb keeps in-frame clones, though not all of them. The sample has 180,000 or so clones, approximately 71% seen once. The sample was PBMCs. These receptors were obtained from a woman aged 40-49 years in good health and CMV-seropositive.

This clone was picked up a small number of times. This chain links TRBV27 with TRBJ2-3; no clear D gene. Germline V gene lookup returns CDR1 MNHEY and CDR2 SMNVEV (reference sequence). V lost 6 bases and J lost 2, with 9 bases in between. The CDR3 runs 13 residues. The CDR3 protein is CASRGSFTDTQYF. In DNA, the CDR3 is TGTGCCAGCAGGGGCAGCTTCACAGATACGCAGTATTTT.

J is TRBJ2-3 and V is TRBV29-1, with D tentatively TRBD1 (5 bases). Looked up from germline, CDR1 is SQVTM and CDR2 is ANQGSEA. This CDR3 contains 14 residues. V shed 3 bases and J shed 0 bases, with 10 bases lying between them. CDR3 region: CSVETAESTDTQYF. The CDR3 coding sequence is TGCAGCGTTGAGACAGCCGAAAGCACAGATACGCAGTATTTT.

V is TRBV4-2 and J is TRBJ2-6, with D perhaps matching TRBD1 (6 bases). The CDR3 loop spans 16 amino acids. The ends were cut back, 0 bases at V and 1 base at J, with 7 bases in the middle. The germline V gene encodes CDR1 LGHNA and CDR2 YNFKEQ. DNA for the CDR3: TGTGCCAGCAGCCAAGACAGGGGATCTGGGGCCAACGTCCTGACTTTC. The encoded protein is CASSQDRGSGANVLTF.

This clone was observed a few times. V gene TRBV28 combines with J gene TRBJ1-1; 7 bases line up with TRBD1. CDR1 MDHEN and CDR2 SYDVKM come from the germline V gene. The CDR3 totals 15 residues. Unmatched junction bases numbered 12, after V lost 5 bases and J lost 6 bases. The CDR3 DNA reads TGTGCCAGCAGTCCAATCTCGACAGGGAATCCTGAAGCTTTCTTT. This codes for CASSPISTGNPEAFF.

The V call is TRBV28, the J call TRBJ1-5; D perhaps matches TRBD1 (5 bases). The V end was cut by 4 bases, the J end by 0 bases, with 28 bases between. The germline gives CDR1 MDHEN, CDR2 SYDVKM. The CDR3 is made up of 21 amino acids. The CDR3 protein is CASSSLRKDSKNFYSNQPQHF. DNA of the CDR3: TGTGCCAGCAGTTCCCTTAGGAAAGACAGTAAGAACTTCTATAGCAATCAGCCCCAGCATTTT.

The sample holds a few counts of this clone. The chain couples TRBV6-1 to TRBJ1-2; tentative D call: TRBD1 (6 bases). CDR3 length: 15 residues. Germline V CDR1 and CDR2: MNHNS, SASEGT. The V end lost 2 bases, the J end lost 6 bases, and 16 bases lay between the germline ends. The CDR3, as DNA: TGTGCCAGCAGTGAAAACGTGCAGGGGCGGGATGGCTACACCTTC. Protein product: CASSENVQGRDGYTF.

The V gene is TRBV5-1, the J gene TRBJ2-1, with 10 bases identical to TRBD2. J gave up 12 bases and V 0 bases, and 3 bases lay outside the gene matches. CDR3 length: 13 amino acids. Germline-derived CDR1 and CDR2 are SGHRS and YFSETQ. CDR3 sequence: CASSLGPSGGQFF. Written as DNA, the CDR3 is TGCGCCAGCAGCTTGGGGCCTAGCGGGGGGCAGTTCTTC.

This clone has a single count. CDR3 bases: TGTGCCAGCAGCTTAAATCGAGCGGGAGTTGAGACCCAGTACTTC. It codes for CASSLNRAGVETQYF. The chain combines TRBV11-2 with TRBJ2-5; the match to TRBD2 covers 8 bases. The CDR3 is made up of 15 amino acids. V dropped 2 bases and J dropped 5; count of bases not matched to a gene: 7. Germline V gene lookup returns CDR1 SGHAT and CDR2 FQNNGV.

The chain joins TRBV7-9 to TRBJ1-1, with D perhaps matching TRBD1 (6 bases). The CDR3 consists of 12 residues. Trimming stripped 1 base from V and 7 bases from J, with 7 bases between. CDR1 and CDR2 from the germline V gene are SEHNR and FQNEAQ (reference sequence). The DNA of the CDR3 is TGTGCCAGCAGCTTAGGAGGGGGTGAAGCTTTCTTT. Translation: CASSLGGGEAFF.

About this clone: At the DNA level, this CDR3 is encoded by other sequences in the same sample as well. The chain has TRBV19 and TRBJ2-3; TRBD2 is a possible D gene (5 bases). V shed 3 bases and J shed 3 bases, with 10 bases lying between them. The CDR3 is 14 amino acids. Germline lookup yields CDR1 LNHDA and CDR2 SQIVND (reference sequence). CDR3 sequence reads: CASSIGRATDTQYF. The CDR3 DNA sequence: TGTGCCAGTAGTATCGGGCGGGCTACAGATACGCAGTATTTT.

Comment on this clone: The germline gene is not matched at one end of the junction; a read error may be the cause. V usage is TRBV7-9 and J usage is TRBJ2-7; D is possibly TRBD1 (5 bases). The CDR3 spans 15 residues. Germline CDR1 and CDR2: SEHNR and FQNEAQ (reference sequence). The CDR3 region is CSSSLEGVLDYEQYF. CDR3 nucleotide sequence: TGTTCCAGCAGCTTAGAAGGGGTGTTGGACTACGAGCAGTACTTC. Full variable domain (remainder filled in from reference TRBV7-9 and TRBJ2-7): DTGVSQNPRHKITKRGQNVTFRCDPISEHNRLYWYRQTLGQGPEFLTYFQNEAQLEKSRLLSDRFSAERPKGSFSTLEIQRTEQGDSAMYLCSSSLEGVLDYEQYFGPGTRLTVT.

The chain's CDR3 is CASSLTKRDPGAFF. In nucleotides, the CDR3 is TGTGCCAGCAGCTTAACAAAGAGGGATCCGGGAGCTTTCTTT. The V gene is TRBV7-8, the J gene TRBJ1-1, with no clear D. Germline values: CDR1 SGHVS, CDR2 FQNEAQ. This CDR3 is built from 14 residues. V lost 2 bases and J 10 bases, leaving 17 bases between the germline ends.

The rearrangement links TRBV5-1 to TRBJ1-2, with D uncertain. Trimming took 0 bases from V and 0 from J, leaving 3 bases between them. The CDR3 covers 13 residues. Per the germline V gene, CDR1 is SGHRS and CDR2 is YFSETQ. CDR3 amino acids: CASSLAANYGYTF. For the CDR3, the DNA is TGCGCCAGCAGCTTGGCAGCTAACTATGGCTACACCTTC.

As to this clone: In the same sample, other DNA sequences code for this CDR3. The CDR3: CASPRDIMRDFGANVLTF. CDR3 sequence (DNA): TGTGCCAGTCCCCGGGATATCATGAGGGACTTTGGGGCCAACGTCCTGACTTTC. V is TRBV19 and J is TRBJ2-6, with D tentatively TRBD2 (6 bases). Per germline, CDR1 LNHDA and CDR2 SQIVND (reference sequence). This CDR3 contains 18 residues. V dropped 8 bases and J dropped 3 bases, with 23 bases sitting between them.

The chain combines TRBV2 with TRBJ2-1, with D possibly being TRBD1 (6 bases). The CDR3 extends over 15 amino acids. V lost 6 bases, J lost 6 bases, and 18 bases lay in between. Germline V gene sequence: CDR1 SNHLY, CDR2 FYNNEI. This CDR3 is CASSLDRMGPNEQFF. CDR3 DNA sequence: TGTGCCAGCAGCCTCGACAGGATGGGGCCCAATGAGCAGTTCTTC.

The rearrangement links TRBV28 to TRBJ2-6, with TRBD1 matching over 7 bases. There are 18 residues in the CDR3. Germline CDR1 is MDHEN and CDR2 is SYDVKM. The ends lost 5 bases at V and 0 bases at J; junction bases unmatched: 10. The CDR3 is CASSLPRDSLSGANVLTF. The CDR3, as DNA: TGTGCCAGCAGTCTACCCCGGGACAGTCTCTCTGGGGCCAACGTCCTGACTTTC.

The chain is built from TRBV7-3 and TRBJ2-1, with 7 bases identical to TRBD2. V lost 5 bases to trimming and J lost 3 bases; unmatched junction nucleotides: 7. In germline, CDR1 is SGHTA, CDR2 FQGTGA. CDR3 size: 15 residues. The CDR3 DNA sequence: TGTGCCAGCAGCGCATCTACTAGCGACTACAATGAGCAGTTCTTC. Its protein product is CASSASTSDYNEQFF.

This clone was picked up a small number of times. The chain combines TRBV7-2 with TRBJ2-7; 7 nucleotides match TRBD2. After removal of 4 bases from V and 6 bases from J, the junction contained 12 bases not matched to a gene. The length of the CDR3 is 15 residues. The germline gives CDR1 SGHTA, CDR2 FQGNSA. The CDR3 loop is CASSYGPGGGREQYF. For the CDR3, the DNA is TGTGCCAGCAGCTACGGGCCTGGGGGGGGACGCGAGCAGTACTTC.

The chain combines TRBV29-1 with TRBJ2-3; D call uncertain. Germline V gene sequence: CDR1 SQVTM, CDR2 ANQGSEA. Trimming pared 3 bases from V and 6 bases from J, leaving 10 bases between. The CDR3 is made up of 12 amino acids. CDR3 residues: CSVDPSVDTQYF. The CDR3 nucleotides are TGCAGCGTTGATCCTAGTGTGGATACGCAGTATTTT.

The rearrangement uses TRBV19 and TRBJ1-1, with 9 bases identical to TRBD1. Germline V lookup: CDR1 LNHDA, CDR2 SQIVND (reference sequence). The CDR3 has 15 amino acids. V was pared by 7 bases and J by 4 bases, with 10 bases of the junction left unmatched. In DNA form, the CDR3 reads TGTGCCAGTAAGGCACAGGGGGCCGGGGGCACTGAAGCTTTCTTT. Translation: CASKAQGAGGTEAFF. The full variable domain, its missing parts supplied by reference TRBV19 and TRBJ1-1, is DGGITQSPKYLFRKEGQNVTLSCEQNLNHDAMYWYRQDPGQGLRLIYYSQIVNDFQKGDIAEGYSVSREKKESFPLTVTSAQKNPTAFYLCASKAQGAGGTEAFFGQGTRLTVV.

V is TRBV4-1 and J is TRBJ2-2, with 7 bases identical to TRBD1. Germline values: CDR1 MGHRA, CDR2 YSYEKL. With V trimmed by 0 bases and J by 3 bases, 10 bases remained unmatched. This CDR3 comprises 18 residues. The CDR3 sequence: CASSQERGGVSYTGELFF. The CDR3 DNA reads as TGCGCCAGCAGCCAAGAGCGAGGGGGCGTCAGCTACACCGGGGAGCTGTTTTTT.

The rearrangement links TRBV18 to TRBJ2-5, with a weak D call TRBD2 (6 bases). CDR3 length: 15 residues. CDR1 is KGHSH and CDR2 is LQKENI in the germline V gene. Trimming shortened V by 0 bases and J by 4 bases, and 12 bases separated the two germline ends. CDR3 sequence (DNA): TGTGCCAGCTCACCACCGTTAGGAGGGGTAGAGACCCAGTACTTC. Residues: CASSPPLGGVETQYF.

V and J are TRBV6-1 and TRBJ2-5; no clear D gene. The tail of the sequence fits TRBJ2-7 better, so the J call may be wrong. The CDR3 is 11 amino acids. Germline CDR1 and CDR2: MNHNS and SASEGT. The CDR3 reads CASRLVAEQYF. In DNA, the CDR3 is TGTGCCAGCAGGCTAGTTGCCGAGCAGTACTTC.

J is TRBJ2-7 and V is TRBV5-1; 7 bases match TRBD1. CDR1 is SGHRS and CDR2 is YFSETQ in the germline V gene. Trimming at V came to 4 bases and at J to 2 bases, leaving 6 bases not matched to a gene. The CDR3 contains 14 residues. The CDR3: CASSPDRVTYEQYF. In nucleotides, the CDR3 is TGCGCCAGCAGCCCTGACAGGGTCACCTACGAGCAGTACTTC.